The subject of this entry is one TCR beta chain. Its antigen remains unknown. This entry belongs to a study of shared clonotypes between healthy human individuals. The study's findings and limits: Clonotype sharing among donors likely depends on sequencing depth.

CDR1 is LNHDA and CDR2 is SQIVND in the germline V gene (reference sequence). CDR3 length: 11 amino acids. V lost 8 bases and J 3 bases, leaving 7 bases between the germline ends. An assay was performed, and its level was deep. Sorted-subset replicate PCRs used about 0.2 ug DNA, about 30,000 T cell genomes. The repertoire was sequenced with immunoSEQ multiplex PCR; TCRdb's copy has only in-frame clones and lacks some. The sample has around 2.5 million clones, 93% seen once; the top ten hold more than 0.35%. Sequencing was performed on naive CD4+ T cells from PBMCs. As to subset: CD45RA+ positively selected. The genes are TRBV19 and TRBJ1-1; the D is unclear. The source is a man aged 18 to 29 in good health. Some clones in this sample may be carry-over from other donors' samples. The CDR3 DNA sequence: TGTGCCAGTTTGGAGTACACTGAAGCTTTCTTT. This translates into CASLEYTEAFF.